This T cell receptor beta chain was retrieved from a study of CD8+ T cells in alopecia areata. After isolation, RNA underwent reverse transcription to generate cDNA as the sequencing template. Sequencing used immunoSEQ multiplex PCR; TCRdb keeps in-frame clones, though not all of them. The sample shows fewer than 100,000 clones, nearly 45% of them seen only once. In germline, CDR1 is MNHEY, CDR2 SVGAGI. Trimming took 0 bases from V and 3 from J, leaving 11 bases between them. The CDR3 totals 15 residues. This clone showed up just a few times. The V and J genes are TRBV6-5 and TRBJ1-1; D not resolved. The source is a human donor with alopecia areata. The sample was CD4+ T cells sorted from blood. The CDR3 region is CASSYSGRPDTEAFF. The CDR3 bases are TGTGCCAGCAGTTACTCGGGTCGGCCGGACACTGAAGCTTTCTTT.